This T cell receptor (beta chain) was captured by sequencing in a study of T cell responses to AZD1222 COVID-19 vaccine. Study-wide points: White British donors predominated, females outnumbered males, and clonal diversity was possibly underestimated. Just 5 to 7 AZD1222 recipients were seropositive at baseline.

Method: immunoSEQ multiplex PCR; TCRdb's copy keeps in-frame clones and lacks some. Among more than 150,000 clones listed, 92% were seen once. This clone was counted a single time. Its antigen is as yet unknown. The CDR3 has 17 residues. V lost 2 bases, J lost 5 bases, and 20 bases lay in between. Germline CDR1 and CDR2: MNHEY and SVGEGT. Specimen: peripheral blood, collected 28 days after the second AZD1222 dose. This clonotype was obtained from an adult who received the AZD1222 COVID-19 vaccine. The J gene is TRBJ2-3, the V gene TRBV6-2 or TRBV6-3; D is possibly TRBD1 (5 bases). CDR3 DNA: TGTGCCAGCAGTTACCTCTCCGAGACAGCAAGACGAGATACGCAGTATTTT. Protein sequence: CASSYLSETARRDTQYF.